The clone carrying this T cell receptor beta chain was seen only once. V trimming: 5 bases; J trimming: 2 bases; junction bases outside the gene matches: 6. CDR1 SGHTA and CDR2 FQGNSA come from the germline V gene. The CDR3 spans 15 residues. This sample was taken from a study of blood T cell repertoires in COVID-19. Study information: COVID-19 samples collected from the United States, Italy and Spain covered acute and convalescent phases. T cells, B-cell-depleted T cells, or PBMCs supplied cDNA or gDNA.

Under the authors' procedure: Amplification from reference gene primers served as the basis for estimated nucleated cell counts. Assay used: immunoSEQ multiplex PCR; TCRdb lists only in-frame clones, some missing. V and J calls plus clone size are reproduced from that table; the DNA served to infer D and trimming. The sample shows about 140,000 clones, under 90% of them seen only once. This chain connects TRBV7-2 to TRBJ1-5; TRBD1 matches 7 bases. Material: peripheral blood. This clonotype was obtained from a man aged 65 to 85 who had recovered from COVID-19. The CDR3 region has the DNA TGTGCCAGCAGCGAGACAGGGATGGGCAATCAGCCCCAGCATTTT. This sequence encodes CASSETGMGNQPQHF.